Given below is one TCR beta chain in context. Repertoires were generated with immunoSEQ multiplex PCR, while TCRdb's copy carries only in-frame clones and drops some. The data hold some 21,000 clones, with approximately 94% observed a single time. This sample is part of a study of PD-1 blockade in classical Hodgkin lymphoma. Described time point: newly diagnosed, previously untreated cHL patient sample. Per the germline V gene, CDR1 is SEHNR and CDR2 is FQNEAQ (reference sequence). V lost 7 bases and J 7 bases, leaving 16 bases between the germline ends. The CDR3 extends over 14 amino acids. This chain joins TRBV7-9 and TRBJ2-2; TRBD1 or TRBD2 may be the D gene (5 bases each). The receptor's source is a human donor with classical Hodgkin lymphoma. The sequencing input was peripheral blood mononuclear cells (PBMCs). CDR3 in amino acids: CASNSPRGHGELFF. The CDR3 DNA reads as TGTGCCAGCAACTCTCCCCGGGGCCACGGGGAGCTGTTTTTT. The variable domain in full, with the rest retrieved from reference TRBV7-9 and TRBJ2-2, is DTGVSQNPRHKITKRGQNVTFRCDPISEHNRLYWYRQTLGQGPEFLTYFQNEAQLEKSRLLSDRFSAERPKGSFSTLEIQRTEQGDSAMYLCASNSPRGHGELFFGEGSRLTVL.